The 32 T cell receptor beta chains below come from one sample, sequenced in a study of cytomegalovirus exposure and HLA in healthy donors. PCR used 60 Vbeta primers and 13 Jbeta primers. Produced via immunoSEQ multiplex PCR; TCRdb's table is partial and in-frame only. The sample contains approximately 220,000 clones, roughly 87% of which appear only once. The sequenced material came from PBMCs. All receptors come from a man aged 40-55 years in good health and CMV-seropositive.

This sequence joins TRBV5-4 and TRBJ2-3, with 9 nucleotides matching TRBD2. This CDR3 is 15 amino acids long. CDR1 is SGHNT and CDR2 is YYREEE in the germline V gene (reference sequence). Trimming removed 4 bases from V and 4 bases from J; junction bases left unmatched: 7. Here the CDR3 DNA reads TGTGCCAGCAGCGCCGCCGGGACTAGCTCAGATACGCAGTATTTT. Encoded protein: CASSAAGTSSDTQYF.

The chain uses TRBV10-2 and TRBJ2-7; 7 nucleotides align to TRBD2. The V segment lost 2 bases and the J segment 5 bases; nucleotides outside the gene matches: 9. CDR1 and CDR2 (germline): WSHSY, SAAADI. The CDR3 consists of 15 residues. The CDR3 sequence is CASSEPGLNEDEQYV. The CDR3 nucleotides read TGCGCCAGCAGTGAGCCGGGACTAAACGAAGACGAGCAGTACGTC.

The J gene is TRBJ2-3, the V gene TRBV4-1, with 9 bases identical to TRBD2. Germline CDR1 and CDR2: MGHRA and YSYEKL. The CDR3 is made up of 18 amino acids. V trimming: 1 base; J trimming: 0 bases; junction bases outside the gene matches: 8. CDR3 amino acids: CASSQVLETSGSTDTQYF. CDR3 DNA sequence: TGCGCCAGCAGCCAAGTTCTGGAGACTAGCGGAAGCACAGATACGCAGTATTTT.

The rearrangement links TRBV19 to TRBJ1-1; 8 bases align to TRBD1. Trimming at V came to 7 bases and at J to 10 bases, leaving 8 bases not matched to a gene. CDR1 and CDR2 from the germline V gene are LNHDA and SQIVND (reference sequence). The CDR3 extends over 12 amino acids. CDR3 sequence reads: CASTQPGGPAFF. The DNA for the CDR3 is TGTGCCAGTACTCAACCAGGGGGCCCAGCTTTCTTT. The full variable domain, completed using reference TRBV19 and TRBJ1-1, is DGGITQSPKYLFRKEGQNVTLSCEQNLNHDAMYWYRQDPGQGLRLIYYSQIVNDFQKGDIAEGYSVSREKKESFPLTVTSAQKNPTAFYLCASTQPGGPAFFGQGTRLTVV.

This chain joins TRBV29-1 and TRBJ2-1; D perhaps matches TRBD1 (6 bases). Looked up from germline, CDR1 is SQVTM and CDR2 is ANQGSEA. The CDR3 runs to 15 residues. Trimming removed 8 bases from V and 7 bases from J, with 24 bases in between. CDR3 bases: TGCAGCATGACAGGTGCTCCCTCTGGAATAAATGAGCAGTTCTTC. As protein: CSMTGAPSGINEQFF.

This clone was observed a handful of times. The chain carries TRBV2 and TRBJ2-1, with TRBD2 matching 11 bases. Germline assignment: CDR1 SNHLY and CDR2 FYNNEI. The J segment lost 2 bases and the V segment lost 3 bases, leaving 0 bases of the junction unmatched. CDR3 length: 15 amino acids. The CDR3 loop reads CASSDSGRAYNEQFF. In nucleotides, the CDR3 is TGTGCCAGCAGTGATAGCGGGAGGGCCTACAATGAGCAGTTCTTC. Full variable domain (outside the CDR3, taken from reference TRBV2 and TRBJ2-1): EPEVTQTPSHQVTQMGQEVILRCVPISNHLYFYWYRQILGQKVEFLVSFYNNEISEKSEIFDDQFSVERPDGSNFTLKIRSTKLEDSAMYFCASSDSGRAYNEQFFGPGTRLTVL.

This chain links TRBV13 with TRBJ1-6; TRBD1 matches 8 bases. V gave up 4 bases and J gave up 8 bases; unmatched junction bases: 10. The germline V gene encodes CDR1 PRHDT and CDR2 FYEKMQ (reference sequence). The CDR3 is made up of 16 amino acids. The CDR3: CASSYLTGGGDSPLHF. In DNA, the CDR3 is TGTGCCAGCAGCTACTTAACAGGGGGAGGAGATTCACCCCTCCACTTT.

This chain connects TRBV19 to TRBJ1-2; possible D gene TRBD1, 5 bases. CDR3 length: 15 amino acids. Germline V CDR1 and CDR2: LNHDA, SQIVND (reference sequence). Trimming took off 6 bases at V and 4 bases at J, with 18 bases between the two ends. For the CDR3, the DNA is TGTGCCAGTAGGGACACCACCAAGAAAGTCTATGGCTACACCTTC. Translated: CASRDTTKKVYGYTF.

This clone was observed a single time. The rearrangement uses TRBV27 and TRBJ1-2, with TRBD1 as a possible D gene (6 bases). The germline V gene has CDR1 MNHEY and CDR2 SMNVEV (reference sequence). V dropped 5 bases and J dropped 4 bases, with 11 bases sitting between them. This CDR3 has 13 residues. The chain's CDR3 is CASSEQGSYGYTF. The CDR3 bases are TGTGCCAGCAGTGAACAGGGTTCCTATGGCTACACCTTC.

This chain uses TRBV7-3 with TRBJ2-1; 7 bases fit TRBD2. The V and J ends lost 2 bases and 8 bases, in that order; junction bases with no gene match: 6. Germline values: CDR1 SGHTA, CDR2 FQGTGA. This CDR3 contains 14 residues. This chain's CDR3 is CASSLAGARDEQFF. The CDR3 nucleotides read TGTGCCAGCAGCTTAGCGGGAGCTAGGGATGAGCAGTTCTTC.

This CDR3 is CARGQGWTDTQYF. DNA of the CDR3: TGTGCCAGGGGACAGGGGTGGACAGATACGCAGTATTTT. The chain joins TRBV6-4 to TRBJ2-3; the match to TRBD1 covers 10 bases. Germline CDR1 MRHNA, CDR2 SNTAGT. After removal of 9 bases from V and 3 bases from J, the junction contained 3 bases not matched to a gene. This CDR3 is 13 amino acids long.

V and J are TRBV5-1 and TRBJ2-3; TRBD2 aligns across 8 bases. J was trimmed by 6 bases and V by 0 bases; bases with no gene match: 6. Germline lookup yields CDR1 SGHRS and CDR2 YFSETQ. The CDR3 has 15 amino acids. CDR3 residues: CASSLAGRAGDTQYF. The CDR3 DNA reads as TGCGCCAGCAGCTTGGCCGGGAGGGCAGGGGATACGCAGTATTTT.

In this sample, this clone turned up a few times. The rearrangement links TRBV7-6 to TRBJ1-4; D is undetermined. Trimming stripped 1 base from V and 7 bases from J, with 10 bases between. The CDR3 runs 14 residues. Germline CDR1 and CDR2: SGHVS and FNYEAQ. The CDR3 sequence is CASSLELEGEKLFF. The CDR3 DNA is TGTGCCAGCAGCTTAGAACTAGAGGGTGAAAAACTGTTTTTT.

The V gene is TRBV7-2, the J gene TRBJ2-3; D not certain. This CDR3 region has 11 residues. The germline gives CDR1 SGHTA, CDR2 FQGNSA. V lost 2 bases to trimming and J lost 8 bases, with 5 bases between them. CDR3 sequence (DNA): TGTGCCAGCAGCTTATCGGGTACGCAGTATTTT. Protein product: CASSLSGTQYF.

CDR3 sequence (DNA): TGTGCCTGGAGTCAGGTTAGCAATCAGCCCCAGCATTTT. Encoded protein: CAWSQVSNQPQHF. This chain links TRBV30 with TRBJ1-5; D remains ambiguous. This CDR3 has 13 amino acids. V was shortened by 2 bases and J by 0 bases, with 5 bases between the two germline ends. The germline V gene has CDR1 GTSNPN and CDR2 SVGIG (reference sequence).

The V call is TRBV19, the J call TRBJ2-3; D not certain. Germline-derived CDR1 and CDR2 are LNHDA and SQIVND (reference sequence). The CDR3 spans 17 residues. V was clipped by 6 bases and J by 2 bases, with 21 bases between them. CDR3 nucleotide sequence: TGTGCCAGTAGCATTCGGTTCGGAGACGTAGTCACAGATACGCAGTATTTT. Encoded protein: CASSIRFGDVVTDTQYF.

The genes are TRBV15 and TRBJ1-4; D perhaps matches TRBD1 (5 bases). Trimming removed 0 bases from V and 3 bases from J, with 23 bases in between. Germline V CDR1 and CDR2: LNHNV, YYDKDF (reference sequence). The CDR3 extends over 20 amino acids. For the CDR3, the DNA is TGTGCCACCAGCAGAGATTGGCTCAAGGCCCGTCCGGGGGCTAATGAAAAACTGTTTTTT. Its protein product is CATSRDWLKARPGANEKLFF. Combining the CDR3 with reference TRBV15 and TRBJ1-4 gives the whole variable domain DAMVIQNPRYQVTQFGKPVTLSCSQTLNHNVMYWYQQKSSQAPKLLFHYYDKDFNNEADTPDNFQSRRPNTSFCFLDIRSPGLGDTAMYLCATSRDWLKARPGANEKLFFGSGTQLSVL.

The chain recombines TRBV9 with TRBJ2-3, with D possibly being TRBD2 (6 bases). Germline V gene lookup returns CDR1 SGDLS and CDR2 YYNGEE. With 0 bases removed from V and 0 bases from J, the gap between germline ends came to 17 bases. CDR3 length: 18 amino acids. The chain's CDR3 is CASSVGWGEPTSTDTQYF. In DNA, the CDR3 is TGTGCCAGCAGCGTAGGATGGGGGGAACCCACTAGCACAGATACGCAGTATTTT.

The V gene is TRBV10-3, the J gene TRBJ2-3, with 11 bases that match TRBD2. This CDR3 comprises 15 residues. V gave up 4 bases and J gave up 6 bases; unmatched junction bases: 6. The germline gives CDR1 ENHRY, CDR2 SYGVKD. The CDR3 region has the DNA TGTGCCATCAGTGGGGGACTAGCGGCTGACGATACGCAGTATTTT. It specifies CAISGGLAADDTQYF.

The CDR3 sequence is CASSYQGLTNTGELFF. CDR3 sequence (DNA): TGTGCCAGCAGTTACCAGGGACTAACGAACACCGGGGAGCTGTTTTTT. The J gene is TRBJ2-2, the V gene TRBV6-5, with TRBD2 identical over 7 bases. J lost 0 bases, V lost 2 bases, and 3 bases had no gene match. The CDR3 length is 16 residues. Germline assignment: CDR1 MNHEY and CDR2 SVGAGI.

This chain joins TRBV15 and TRBJ2-1; 7 bases line up with TRBD1. The CDR3 loop spans 15 amino acids. The ends lost 3 bases at V and 2 bases at J; junction bases unmatched: 4. The germline V gene encodes CDR1 LNHNV and CDR2 YYDKDF (reference sequence). The CDR3 bases are TGTGCCACCAGCAGCCGACAGGGAACCTACAATGAGCAGTTCTTC. Translating gives CATSSRQGTYNEQFF.

This chain connects TRBV30 to TRBJ2-5; TRBD1 is a possible D gene (5 bases). CDR3 size: 15 residues. Trimming stripped 2 bases from V and 5 bases from J, with 18 bases between. The germline CDR1 and CDR2 sequences are GTSNPN and SVGIG (reference sequence). The CDR3 DNA reads TGTGCCTGGAGTAGAGGACACGGAATGAAGGAGACCCAGTACTTC. Amino acid sequence: CAWSRGHGMKETQYF.

The J gene is TRBJ2-1, the V gene TRBV29-1, with D possibly matching TRBD1 (6 bases). The V gene's germline CDR1 is SQVTM and CDR2 ANQGSEA. CDR3 length: 12 amino acids. CDR3 coding DNA: TGCAGTGGGGGCCAGGCGGGCAATGAGCAGTTCTTC. Translation gives CSGGQAGNEQFF.

This rearrangement joins TRBV10-2 to TRBJ2-1; TRBD2 aligns across 10 bases. This CDR3 spans 15 amino acids. Germline V gene data show CDR1 as WSHSY and CDR2 as SAAADI. Trimming at V came to 8 bases and at J to 3 bases, leaving 7 bases not matched to a gene. The CDR3 spells CASETGTSDYNEQFF. The CDR3 DNA reads as TGCGCCAGCGAAACCGGGACTAGCGACTACAATGAGCAGTTCTTC.

The chain uses TRBV19 and TRBJ2-1, with D unclear. The CDR3 length is 17 residues. The V gene lost 1 base and the J gene lost 7 bases, with 20 bases spanning the gap. The V gene's germline CDR1 is LNHDA and CDR2 SQIVND (reference sequence). CDR3 DNA: TGTGCCAGTAGTATAGTCCCTGGGCCAGTGAGAAGGAATGAGCAGTTCTTC. Translated, it gives CASSIVPGPVRRNEQFF.

This chain links TRBV7-6 with TRBJ2-1, with D possibly matching TRBD2 (6 bases). The V gene's germline CDR1 is SGHVS and CDR2 FNYEAQ. V was pared by 3 bases and J by 8 bases, with 11 bases between. This CDR3 has 13 residues. CDR3 protein: CASSFLGGYEQFF. CDR3 coding DNA: TGTGCCAGCAGCTTTCTAGGAGGGTATGAGCAGTTCTTC.

V gene TRBV11-2 combines with J gene TRBJ2-1, with a tentative D call TRBD1 (6 bases). Trimming took 1 base from V and 6 from J, leaving 16 bases between them. Germline CDR1 and CDR2: SGHAT and FQNNGV. The length of the CDR3 is 16 residues. CDR3 in amino acids: CASSLVTGFRGNEQFF. The CDR3 DNA reads as TGTGCCAGCAGCTTAGTAACAGGGTTTCGGGGCAATGAGCAGTTCTTC.

The V gene is TRBV5-1, the J gene TRBJ2-7; 8 bases are a match to TRBD2. Losses at the gene ends were 0 bases for V and 4 bases for J; bases not matched to a gene: 6. CDR1 SGHRS and CDR2 YFSETQ come from the germline V gene. CDR3 size: 15 residues. The CDR3 nucleotides are TGCGCCAGCAGCTTGGGGGGACTAGGCGAATACGAGCAGTACGTC. Its protein product is CASSLGGLGEYEQYV.

The CDR3 sequence: CASHTGFPNTDTQYF. CDR3 coding DNA: TGTGCCAGCCATACAGGATTCCCCAACACAGATACGCAGTATTTT. The rearrangement joins TRBV27 to TRBJ2-3; possibly TRBD1 for D (5 bases). The CDR3 totals 15 residues. V was cut by 8 bases and J by 2 bases, with 17 bases left in between. CDR1 and CDR2 (germline): MNHEY, SMNVEV (reference sequence).

This sequence joins TRBV27 and TRBJ2-5; 8 positions agree with TRBD1. The V and J ends lost 0 bases and 1 base, in that order; junction bases with no gene match: 4. CDR3 length: 16 residues. CDR1 MNHEY and CDR2 SMNVEV come from the germline V gene (reference sequence). The CDR3 here is CASSLSPRGPQETQYF. The CDR3 DNA is TGTGCCAGCAGTTTATCCCCCAGGGGGCCCCAAGAGACCCAGTACTTC.

The chain employs TRBV5-1 and TRBJ2-6; D unclear. CDR3 length: 16 amino acids. The germline V and J ends were trimmed by 4 bases and 4 bases, with 15 bases remaining between them. CDR1 SGHRS and CDR2 YFSETQ come from the germline V gene. In nucleotides, the CDR3 is TGCGCCAGCAGCCCTACGAGGAGCCTGGGGGCCAACGTCCTGACTTTC. Protein sequence: CASSPTRSLGANVLTF.

This sequence joins TRBV5-1 and TRBJ2-7; 8 bases fit TRBD2. The CDR3 consists of 16 residues. Looked up from germline, CDR1 is SGHRS and CDR2 is YFSETQ. With V trimmed by 4 bases and J by 2 bases, 11 bases remained unmatched. In DNA, the CDR3 is TGCGCCAGCAGCGGGGGGCTAGCGGGTAGAACCTACGAGCAGTACTTC. Its translation: CASSGGLAGRTYEQYF. The full variable domain, completed using reference TRBV5-1 and TRBJ2-7, is KAGVTQTPRYLIKTRGQQVTLSCSPISGHRSVSWYQQTPGQGLQFLFEYFSETQRNKGNFPGRFSGRQFSNSRSEMNVSTLELGDSALYLCASSGGLAGRTYEQYFGPGTRLTVT.